A selection of T cell receptor beta chains follows, all from one sample in a study of OX40 agonist ivuxolimab in advanced cancers. Profiling relied on immunoSEQ multiplex PCR, and the TCRdb table lists in-frame clones only, not all of them. The sample holds 55,000 to 65,000 clones; around 77% are singletons and the top ten take about 6%. Sample: CD4+ or CD8+ T cells sorted from blood, taken in a trial of the OX40 agonist ivuxolimab. These receptors originate from an adult with an advanced solid tumor such as melanoma, head and neck, liver or kidney cancer. Each CDR3 is given with its conserved first and last residue. A D gene is named only where the DNA matches it firmly. Not all rows give a size; the values are once, few, many and, for expanded clones, a class.

CDR3aa: CASSQEAGGAYNEQFF
CDR3nt: TGTGCCAGCAGCCAGGAAGCGGGAGGGGCCTACAATGAGCAGTTCTTC
d_gene: TRBD2
v_gene: TRBV4-2
abundance: few
j_gene: TRBJ2-1
len: 16

CDR3aa: CASSLTGSRALYGYTF
CDR3nt: TGTGCCAGCAGTTTAACAGGGTCCCGGGCCCTCTATGGCTACACCTTC
d_gene: .
v_gene: TRBV27
abundance: .
j_gene: TRBJ1-2
len: 16

CDR3aa: CASSPGDRKETQYF
CDR3nt: TGTGCCAGCAGCCCGGGCGATCGCAAAGAGACCCAGTACTTC
d_gene: .
v_gene: TRBV5-8
abundance: .
j_gene: TRBJ2-5
len: 14

CDR3aa: CASSFVHGMKETQYF
CDR3nt: TGTGCCAGCAGCTTCGTCCACGGGATGAAAGAGACCCAGTACTTC
d_gene: .
v_gene: TRBV7-8
abundance: .
j_gene: TRBJ2-5
len: 15

CDR3aa: CASSEGFGTGGASYTF
CDR3nt: TGTGCCAGCAGTGAAGGTTTTGGGACAGGGGGCGCGAGCTACACCTTC
d_gene: TRBD1
v_gene: TRBV6-1
abundance: .
j_gene: TRBJ1-2
len: 16

CDR3aa: CASSEKGGRAPKNIQYF
CDR3nt: TGTGCCAGCAGTGAAAAAGGCGGGAGGGCCCCCAAAAACATTCAGTACTTC
d_gene: TRBD2
v_gene: TRBV25-1
abundance: .
j_gene: TRBJ2-4
len: 17

CDR3aa: CASSQTAMNTEAFF
CDR3nt: TGTGCCAGCAGCCAGACAGCTATGAACACTGAAGCTTTCTTT
d_gene: .
v_gene: TRBV5-5
abundance: .
j_gene: TRBJ1-1
len: 14

CDR3aa: CASSLRGLGYEQYF
CDR3nt: TGTGCCAGCAGCTTACGGGGACTGGGCTACGAGCAGTACTTC
d_gene: .
v_gene: TRBV7-2
abundance: .
j_gene: TRBJ2-7
len: 14

CDR3aa: CASSLELDSEAFF
CDR3nt: TGTGCCAGCAGCTTAGAGCTAGACAGTGAAGCTTTCTTT
d_gene: .
v_gene: TRBV7-2
abundance: .
j_gene: TRBJ1-1
len: 13

CDR3aa: CASSTRESKEDTQYF
CDR3nt: TGTGCCAGCAGCACCCGGGAGAGCAAGGAAGATACGCAGTATTTT
d_gene: .
v_gene: TRBV11-2
abundance: .
j_gene: TRBJ2-3
len: 15

CDR3aa: CSVRTGRSNYGYTF
CDR3nt: TGCAGCGTGAGGACAGGGCGGTCGAACTATGGCTACACCTTC
d_gene: TRBD1
v_gene: TRBV29-1
abundance: .
j_gene: TRBJ1-2
len: 14

CDR3aa: CATTGGYGYTF
CDR3nt: TGTGCCACCACAGGGGGCTATGGCTACACCTTC
d_gene: TRBD1
v_gene: TRBV6-6
abundance: .
j_gene: TRBJ1-2
len: 11

CDR3aa: CASSRNWRGNQPQHF
CDR3nt: TGTGCCAGCAGTCGGAATTGGAGGGGCAATCAGCCCCAGCATTTT
d_gene: .
v_gene: TRBV6-5
abundance: .
j_gene: TRBJ1-5
len: 15

CDR3aa: CSVGDRADEAFF
CDR3nt: TGCAGCGTTGGGGACAGGGCTGATGAAGCTTTCTTT
d_gene: TRBD1
v_gene: TRBV29-1
abundance: .
j_gene: TRBJ1-1
len: 12

CDR3aa: CASSEYTPNTEAFF
CDR3nt: TGTGCCAGCAGTGAATATACCCCGAACACTGAAGCTTTCTTT
d_gene: .
v_gene: TRBV25-1
abundance: once
j_gene: TRBJ1-1
len: 14

CDR3aa: CASSLRAPQPQHF
CDR3nt: TGTGCCAGCAGCCTCCGTGCTCCTCAGCCCCAGCATTTT
d_gene: .
v_gene: TRBV21-1
abundance: .
j_gene: TRBJ1-5
len: 13

CDR3aa: CASSSSGMRLDEQFF
CDR3nt: TGTGCCAGTAGTTCTAGCGGGATGAGATTGGATGAGCAGTTCTTC
d_gene: TRBD2
v_gene: TRBV19
abundance: .
j_gene: TRBJ2-1
len: 15

CDR3aa: CASSRDGAFYNEQFF
CDR3nt: TGTGCCAGCAGCCGAGACGGGGCCTTCTACAATGAGCAGTTCTTC
d_gene: .
v_gene: TRBV5-4
abundance: .
j_gene: TRBJ2-1
len: 15

CDR3aa: CASSVTKANYGYTF
CDR3nt: TGTGCCAGCAGTGTGACCAAAGCTAACTATGGCTACACCTTC
d_gene: .
v_gene: TRBV2
abundance: once
j_gene: TRBJ1-2
len: 14

CDR3aa: CASSDLAGPPSDEQYF
CDR3nt: TGTGCCAGCAGTGATCTGGCAGGGCCGCCTAGTGACGAGCAGTACTTC
d_gene: .
v_gene: TRBV6-1
abundance: many
j_gene: TRBJ2-7
len: 16